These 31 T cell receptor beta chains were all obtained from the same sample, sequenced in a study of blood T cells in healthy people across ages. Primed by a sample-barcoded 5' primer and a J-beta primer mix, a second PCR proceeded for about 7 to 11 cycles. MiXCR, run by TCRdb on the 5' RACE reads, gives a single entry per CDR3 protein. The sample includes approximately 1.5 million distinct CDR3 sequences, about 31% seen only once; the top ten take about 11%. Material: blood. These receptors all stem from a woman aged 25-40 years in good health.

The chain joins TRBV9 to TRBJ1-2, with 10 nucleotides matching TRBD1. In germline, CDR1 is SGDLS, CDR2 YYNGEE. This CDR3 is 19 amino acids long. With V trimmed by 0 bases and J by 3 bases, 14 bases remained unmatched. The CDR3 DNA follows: TGTGCCAGCAGCGTAGCTTCAGTGGACAGGGGGGCTCCCGACTATGGCTACACCTTC. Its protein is CASSVASVDRGAPDYGYTF.

Written as DNA, the CDR3 is TGCGCCAGCAGCATCGGGACTAGCGGAACCTTAGAGCAGTACTTC. This sequence encodes CASSIGTSGTLEQYF. V and J are TRBV5-1 and TRBJ2-4, with 11 bases aligning to TRBD2. This CDR3 is built from 15 residues. V gave up 4 bases and J gave up 13 bases; unmatched junction bases: 13. Germline CDR1 reads SGHRS; CDR2 reads YFSETQ.

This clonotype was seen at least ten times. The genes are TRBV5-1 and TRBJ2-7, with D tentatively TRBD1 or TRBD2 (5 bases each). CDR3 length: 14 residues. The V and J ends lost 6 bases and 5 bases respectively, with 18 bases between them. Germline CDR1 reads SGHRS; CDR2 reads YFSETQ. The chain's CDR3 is CASTLGTPGDEQYF. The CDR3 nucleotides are TGCGCCAGCACCCTGGGGACCCCCGGAGACGAGCAGTACTTC.

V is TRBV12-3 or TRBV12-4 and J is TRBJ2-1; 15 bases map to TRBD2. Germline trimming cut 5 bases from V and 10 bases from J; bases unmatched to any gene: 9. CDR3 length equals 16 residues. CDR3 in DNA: TGTGCCAGCAGTCGGGGACTAGCGGGGGGCCTAGACGAGCAGTTCTTC. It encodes CASSRGLAGGLDEQFF.

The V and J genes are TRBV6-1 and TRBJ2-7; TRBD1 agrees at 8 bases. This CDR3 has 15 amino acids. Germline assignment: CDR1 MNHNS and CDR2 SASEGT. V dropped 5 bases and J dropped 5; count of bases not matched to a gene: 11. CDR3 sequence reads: CASSYGQGALDEQYF. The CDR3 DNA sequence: TGTGCCAGCAGTTATGGGCAGGGGGCACTCGACGAGCAGTACTTC.

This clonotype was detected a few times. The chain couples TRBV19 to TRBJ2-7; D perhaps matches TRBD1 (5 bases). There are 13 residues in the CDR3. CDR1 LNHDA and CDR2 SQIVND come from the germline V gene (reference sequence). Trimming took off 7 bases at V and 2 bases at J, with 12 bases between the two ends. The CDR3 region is CASNQGITYEQYF. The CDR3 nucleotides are TGTGCCAGTAATCAGGGAATCACCTACGAGCAGTACTTC.

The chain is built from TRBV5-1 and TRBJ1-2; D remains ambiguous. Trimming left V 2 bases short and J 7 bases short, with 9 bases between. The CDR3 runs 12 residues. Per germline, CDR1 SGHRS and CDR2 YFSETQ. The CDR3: CASSLDALGYTF. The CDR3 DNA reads TGCGCCAGCAGCTTAGACGCCCTTGGCTACACCTTC.

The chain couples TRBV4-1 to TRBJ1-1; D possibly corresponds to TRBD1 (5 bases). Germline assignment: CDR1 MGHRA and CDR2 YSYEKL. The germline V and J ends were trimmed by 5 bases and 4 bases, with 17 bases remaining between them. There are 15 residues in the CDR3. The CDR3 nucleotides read TGCGCCAGCAGCTTCCGGGGCGGGGCCCCCACTGAAGCTTTCTTT. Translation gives CASSFRGGAPTEAFF.

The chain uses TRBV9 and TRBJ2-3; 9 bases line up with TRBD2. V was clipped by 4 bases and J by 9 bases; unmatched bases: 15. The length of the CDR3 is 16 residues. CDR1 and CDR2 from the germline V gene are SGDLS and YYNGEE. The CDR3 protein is CASSSEGWRAGGTQYF. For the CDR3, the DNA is TGTGCCAGCAGCTCCGAAGGTTGGCGAGCGGGGGGCACGCAGTATTTT.

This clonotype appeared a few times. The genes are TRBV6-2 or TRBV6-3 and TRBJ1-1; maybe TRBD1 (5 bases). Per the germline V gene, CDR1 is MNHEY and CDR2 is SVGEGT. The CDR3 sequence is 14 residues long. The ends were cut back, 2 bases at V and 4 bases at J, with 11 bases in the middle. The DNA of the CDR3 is TGTGCCAGCAGTTACGGCGGGGGGATCACTGAAGCTTTCTTT. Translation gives CASSYGGGITEAFF.

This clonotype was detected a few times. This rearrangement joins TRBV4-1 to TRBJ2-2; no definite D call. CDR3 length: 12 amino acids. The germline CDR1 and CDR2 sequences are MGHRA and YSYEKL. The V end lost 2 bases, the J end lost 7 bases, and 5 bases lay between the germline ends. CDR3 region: CASSQQSGELFF. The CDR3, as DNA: TGCGCCAGCAGCCAACAGAGCGGGGAGCTGTTTTTT.

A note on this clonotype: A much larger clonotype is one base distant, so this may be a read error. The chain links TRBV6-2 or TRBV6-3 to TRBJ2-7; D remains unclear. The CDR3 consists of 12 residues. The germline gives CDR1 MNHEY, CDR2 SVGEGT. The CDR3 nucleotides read TGTGCCTGCAGTGGAGACCCCTACGAGCAGTACTTC. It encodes CACSGDPYEQYF.

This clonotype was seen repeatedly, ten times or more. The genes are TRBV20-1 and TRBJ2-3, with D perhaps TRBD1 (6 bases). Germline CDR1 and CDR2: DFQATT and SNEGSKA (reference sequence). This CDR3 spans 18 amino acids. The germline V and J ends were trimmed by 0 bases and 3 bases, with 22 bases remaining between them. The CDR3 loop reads CSARDSQKGGVRTDTQYF. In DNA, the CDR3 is TGCAGTGCTAGAGATAGCCAGAAAGGGGGTGTGAGGACAGATACGCAGTATTTT.

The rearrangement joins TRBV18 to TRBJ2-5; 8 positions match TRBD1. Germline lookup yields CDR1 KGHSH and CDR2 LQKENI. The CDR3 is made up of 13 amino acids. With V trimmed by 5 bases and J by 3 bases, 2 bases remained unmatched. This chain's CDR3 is CASSTTGEETQYF. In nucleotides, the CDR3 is TGTGCCAGCTCAACGACAGGGGAAGAGACCCAGTACTTC.

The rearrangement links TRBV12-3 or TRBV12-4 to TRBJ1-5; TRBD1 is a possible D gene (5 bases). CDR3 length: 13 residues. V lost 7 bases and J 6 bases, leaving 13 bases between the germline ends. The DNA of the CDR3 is TGTGCCAGCATTAACCAGGGAGTTCAGCCCCAGCATTTT. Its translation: CASINQGVQPQHF.

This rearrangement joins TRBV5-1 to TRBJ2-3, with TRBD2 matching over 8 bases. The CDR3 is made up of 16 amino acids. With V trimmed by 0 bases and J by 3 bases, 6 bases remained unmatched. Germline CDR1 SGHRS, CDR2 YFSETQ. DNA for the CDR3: TGCGCCAGCAGCTTGGGGGACGGGAGGGCAACAGATACGCAGTATTTT. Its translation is CASSLGDGRATDTQYF. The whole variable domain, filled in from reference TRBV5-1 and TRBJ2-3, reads KAGVTQTPRYLIKTRGQQVTLSCSPISGHRSVSWYQQTPGQGLQFLFEYFSETQRNKGNFPGRFSGRQFSNSRSEMNVSTLELGDSALYLCASSLGDGRATDTQYFGPGTRLTVL.

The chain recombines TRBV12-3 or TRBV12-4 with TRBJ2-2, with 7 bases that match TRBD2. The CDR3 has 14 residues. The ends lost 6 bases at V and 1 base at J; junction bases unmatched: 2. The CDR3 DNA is TGTGCCAGCAGGGGGACTAAGAACACCGGGGAGCTGTTTTTT. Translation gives CASRGTKNTGELFF.

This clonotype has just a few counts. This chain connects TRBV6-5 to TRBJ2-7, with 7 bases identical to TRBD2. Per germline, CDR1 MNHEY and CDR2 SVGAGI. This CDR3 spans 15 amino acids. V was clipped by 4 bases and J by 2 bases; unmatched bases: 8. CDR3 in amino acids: CASSSGGVGTYEQYF. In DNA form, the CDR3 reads TGTGCCAGCAGTTCGGGAGGAGTGGGAACCTACGAGCAGTACTTC.

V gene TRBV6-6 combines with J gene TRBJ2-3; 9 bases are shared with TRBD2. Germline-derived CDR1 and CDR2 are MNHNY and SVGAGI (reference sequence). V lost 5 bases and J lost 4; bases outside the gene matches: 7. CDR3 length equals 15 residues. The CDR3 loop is CASSVRERGADTQYF. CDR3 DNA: TGTGCCAGCAGTGTCCGAGAGCGGGGGGCAGATACGCAGTATTTT.

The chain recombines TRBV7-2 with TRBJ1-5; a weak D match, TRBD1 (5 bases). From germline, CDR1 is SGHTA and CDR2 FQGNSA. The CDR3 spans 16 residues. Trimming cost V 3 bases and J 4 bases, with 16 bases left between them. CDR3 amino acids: CASSLGTKGLNQPQHF. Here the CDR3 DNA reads TGTGCCAGCAGCTTGGGGACGAAAGGGCTGAATCAGCCCCAGCATTTT.

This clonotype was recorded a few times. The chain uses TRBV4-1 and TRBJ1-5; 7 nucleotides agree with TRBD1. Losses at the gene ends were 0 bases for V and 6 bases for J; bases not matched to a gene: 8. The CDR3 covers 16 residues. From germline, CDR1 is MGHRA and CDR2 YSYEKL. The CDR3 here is CASSQDPQGVIQPQHF. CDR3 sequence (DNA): TGCGCCAGCAGCCAAGACCCGCAGGGGGTCATTCAGCCCCAGCATTTT.

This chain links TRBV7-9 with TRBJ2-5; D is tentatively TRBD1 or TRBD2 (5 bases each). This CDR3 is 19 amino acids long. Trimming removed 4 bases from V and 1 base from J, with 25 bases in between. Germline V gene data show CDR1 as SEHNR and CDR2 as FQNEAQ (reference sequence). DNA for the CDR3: TGTGCCAGCAGCTCTTCTACGGATGGGACGGTCGATATCCAAGAGACCCAGTACTTC. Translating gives CASSSSTDGTVDIQETQYF.

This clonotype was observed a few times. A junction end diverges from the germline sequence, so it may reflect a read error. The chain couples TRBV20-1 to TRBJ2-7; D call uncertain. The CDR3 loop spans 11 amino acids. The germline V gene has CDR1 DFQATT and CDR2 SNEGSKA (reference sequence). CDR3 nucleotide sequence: TGCAGTGCTTCGGACGGATACGGGCAGTACTTC. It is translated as CSASDGYGQYF.

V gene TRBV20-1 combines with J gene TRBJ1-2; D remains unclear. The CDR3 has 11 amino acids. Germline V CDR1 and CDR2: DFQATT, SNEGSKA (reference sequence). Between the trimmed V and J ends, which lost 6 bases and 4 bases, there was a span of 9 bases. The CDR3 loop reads CSAVYSYGYTF. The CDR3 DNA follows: TGCAGTGCAGTCTACAGCTATGGCTACACCTTC.

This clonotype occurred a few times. The CDR3 is CASSLSASGGADTQYF. CDR3 sequence (DNA): TGTGCCAGCAGCTTATCGGCTAGCGGGGGGGCTGATACGCAGTATTTT. V gene TRBV11-2 combines with J gene TRBJ2-3; TRBD2 agrees at 12 bases. Germline V lookup: CDR1 SGHAT, CDR2 FQNNGV. This CDR3 region has 16 residues. V was pared by 2 bases and J by 6 bases, with 6 bases of the junction left unmatched.

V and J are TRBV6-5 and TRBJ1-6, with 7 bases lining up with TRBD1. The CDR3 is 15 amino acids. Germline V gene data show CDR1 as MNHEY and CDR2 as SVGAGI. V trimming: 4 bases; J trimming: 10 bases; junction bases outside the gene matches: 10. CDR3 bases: TGTGCCAGCAGTTTCCAGACAGGGAAGGGGTCACCCCTCCACTTT. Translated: CASSFQTGKGSPLHF.

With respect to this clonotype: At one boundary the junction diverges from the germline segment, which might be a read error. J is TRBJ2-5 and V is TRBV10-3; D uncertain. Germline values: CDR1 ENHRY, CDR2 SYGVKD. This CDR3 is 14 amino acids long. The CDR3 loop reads CAINESRPGETQYF. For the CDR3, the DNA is TGTGCCATCAATGAGTCACGCCCCGGGGAGACCCAGTACTTC.

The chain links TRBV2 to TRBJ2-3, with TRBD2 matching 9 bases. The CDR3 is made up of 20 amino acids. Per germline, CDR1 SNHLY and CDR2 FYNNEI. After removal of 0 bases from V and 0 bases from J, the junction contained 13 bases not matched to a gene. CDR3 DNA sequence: TGTGCCAGCAGTGAAGCGTGGCGGGAGGGGGGAACCCCTAGCACAGATACGCAGTATTTT. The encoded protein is CASSEAWREGGTPSTDTQYF.

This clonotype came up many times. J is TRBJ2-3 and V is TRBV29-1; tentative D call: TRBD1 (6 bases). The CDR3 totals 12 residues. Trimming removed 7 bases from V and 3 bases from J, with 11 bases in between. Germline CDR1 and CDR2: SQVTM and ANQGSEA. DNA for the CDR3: TGCAGCGGGCAGGGGATGACAGATACGCAGTATTTT. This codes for CSGQGMTDTQYF.

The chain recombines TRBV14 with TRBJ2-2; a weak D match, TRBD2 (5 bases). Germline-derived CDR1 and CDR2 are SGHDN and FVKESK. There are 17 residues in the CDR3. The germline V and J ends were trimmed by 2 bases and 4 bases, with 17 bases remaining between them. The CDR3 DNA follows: TGTGCCAGCAGCCAAATTAGTAACTTAGCGCTCACCGGGGAGCTGTTTTTT. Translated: CASSQISNLALTGELFF.

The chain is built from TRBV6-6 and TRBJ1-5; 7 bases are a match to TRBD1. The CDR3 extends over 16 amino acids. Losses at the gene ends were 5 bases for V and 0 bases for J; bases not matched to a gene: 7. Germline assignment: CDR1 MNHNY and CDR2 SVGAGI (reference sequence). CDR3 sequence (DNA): TGTGCCAGCAGTCTCGGGACAGCTAATAGCAATCAGCCCCAGCATTTT. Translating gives CASSLGTANSNQPQHF.